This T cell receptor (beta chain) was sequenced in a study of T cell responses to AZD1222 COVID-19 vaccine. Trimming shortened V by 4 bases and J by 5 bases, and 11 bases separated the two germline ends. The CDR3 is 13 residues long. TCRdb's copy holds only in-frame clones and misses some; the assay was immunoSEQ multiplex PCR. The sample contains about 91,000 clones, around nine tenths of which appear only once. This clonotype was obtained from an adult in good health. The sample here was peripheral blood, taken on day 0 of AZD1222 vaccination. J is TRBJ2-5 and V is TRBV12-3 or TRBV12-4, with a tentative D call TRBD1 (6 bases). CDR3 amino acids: CASSSGVAETQYF. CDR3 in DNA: TGTGCCAGCAGTTCAGGGGTGGCGGAGACCCAGTACTTC.